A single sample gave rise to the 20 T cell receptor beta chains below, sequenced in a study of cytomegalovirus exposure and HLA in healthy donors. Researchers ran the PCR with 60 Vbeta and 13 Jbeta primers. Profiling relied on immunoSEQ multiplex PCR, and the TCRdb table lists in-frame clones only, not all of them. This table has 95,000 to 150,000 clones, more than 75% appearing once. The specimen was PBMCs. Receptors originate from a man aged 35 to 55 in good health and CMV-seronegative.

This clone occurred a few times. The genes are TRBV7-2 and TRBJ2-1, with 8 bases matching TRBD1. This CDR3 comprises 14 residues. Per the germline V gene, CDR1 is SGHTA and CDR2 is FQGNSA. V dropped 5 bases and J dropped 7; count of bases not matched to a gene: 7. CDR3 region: CASSPGGAINEQFF. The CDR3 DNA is TGTGCCAGCAGCCCAGGGGGCGCGATAAATGAGCAGTTCTTC.

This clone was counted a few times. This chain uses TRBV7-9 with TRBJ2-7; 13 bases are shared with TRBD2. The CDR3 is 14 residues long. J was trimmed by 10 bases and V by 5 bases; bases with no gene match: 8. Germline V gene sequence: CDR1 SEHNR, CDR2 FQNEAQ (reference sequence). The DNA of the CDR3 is TGTGCCAGCAGCCCTGGACTAGCGGGGGTTTTCCAGTACTTC. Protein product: CASSPGLAGVFQYF.

CDR3 DNA: TGTGCCAGCAGTCCCCACGCCGGTCAGAACACTGAAGCTTTCTTT. Translating it yields CASSPHAGQNTEAFF. The chain uses TRBV6-5 and TRBJ1-1; no definite D call. Germline lookup yields CDR1 MNHEY and CDR2 SVGAGI. V was trimmed by 5 bases and J by 1 base, leaving 14 bases between them. The CDR3 extends over 15 amino acids.

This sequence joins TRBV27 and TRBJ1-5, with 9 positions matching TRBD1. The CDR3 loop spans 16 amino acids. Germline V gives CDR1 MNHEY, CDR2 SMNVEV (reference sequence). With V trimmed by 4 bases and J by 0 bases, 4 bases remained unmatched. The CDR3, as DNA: TGTGCCAGCAGTTCGGACAGGGGTGGTAGCAATCAGCCCCAGCATTTT. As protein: CASSSDRGGSNQPQHF.

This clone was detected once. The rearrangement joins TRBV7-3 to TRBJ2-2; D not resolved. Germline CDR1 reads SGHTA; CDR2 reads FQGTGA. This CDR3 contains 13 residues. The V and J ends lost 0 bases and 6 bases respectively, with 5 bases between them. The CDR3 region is CASSLTRSGELFF. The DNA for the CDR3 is TGTGCCAGCAGCTTAACTCGGTCCGGGGAGCTGTTTTTT. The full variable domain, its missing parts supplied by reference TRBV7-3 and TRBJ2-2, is GAGVSQTPSNKVTEKGKYVELRCDPISGHTALYWYRQSLGQGPEFLIYFQGTGAADDSGLPNDRFFAVRPEGSVSTLKIQRTERGDSAVYLCASSLTRSGELFFGEGSRLTVL.

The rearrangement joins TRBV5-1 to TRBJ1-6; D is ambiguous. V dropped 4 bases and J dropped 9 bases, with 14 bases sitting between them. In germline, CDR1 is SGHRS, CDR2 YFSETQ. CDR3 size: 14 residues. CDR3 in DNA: TGCGCCAGCAGCGGGGTGGGAGATCTTTCACCCCTCCACTTT. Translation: CASSGVGDLSPLHF.

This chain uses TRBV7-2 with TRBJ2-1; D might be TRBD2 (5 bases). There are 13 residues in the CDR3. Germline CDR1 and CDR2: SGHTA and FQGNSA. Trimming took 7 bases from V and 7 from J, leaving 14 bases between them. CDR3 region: CASTRTRGNEQFF. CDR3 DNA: TGTGCCAGCACTCGGACCCGGGGAAATGAGCAGTTCTTC.

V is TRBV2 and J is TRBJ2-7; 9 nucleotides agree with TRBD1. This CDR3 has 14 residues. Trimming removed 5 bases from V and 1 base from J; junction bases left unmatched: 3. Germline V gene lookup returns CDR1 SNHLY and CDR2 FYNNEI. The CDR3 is CASSKQGASYEQYF. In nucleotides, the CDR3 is TGTGCCAGCAGTAAACAGGGGGCGTCCTACGAGCAGTACTTC.

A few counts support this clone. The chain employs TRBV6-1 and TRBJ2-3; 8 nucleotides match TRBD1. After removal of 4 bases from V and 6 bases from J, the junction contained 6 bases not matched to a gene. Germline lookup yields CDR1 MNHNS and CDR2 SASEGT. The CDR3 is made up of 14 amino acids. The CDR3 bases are TGTGCCAGCAGTGGGCAGGGGGCAGGGGATACGCAGTATTTT. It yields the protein CASSGQGAGDTQYF.

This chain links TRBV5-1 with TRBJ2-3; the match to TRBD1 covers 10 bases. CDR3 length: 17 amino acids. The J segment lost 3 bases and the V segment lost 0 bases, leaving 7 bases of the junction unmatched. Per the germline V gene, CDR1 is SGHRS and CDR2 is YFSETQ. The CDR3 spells CASSLGSTGGGTDTQYF. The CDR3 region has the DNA TGCGCCAGCAGCTTGGGGTCGACAGGGGGCGGAACAGATACGCAGTATTTT.

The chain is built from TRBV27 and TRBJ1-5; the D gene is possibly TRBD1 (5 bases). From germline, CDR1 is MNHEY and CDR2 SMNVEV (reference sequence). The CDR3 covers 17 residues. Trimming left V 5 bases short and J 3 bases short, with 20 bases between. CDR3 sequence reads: CASSPPRDVRFNQPQHF. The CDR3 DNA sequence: TGTGCCAGCAGTCCTCCCAGGGATGTTAGGTTCAATCAGCCCCAGCATTTT.

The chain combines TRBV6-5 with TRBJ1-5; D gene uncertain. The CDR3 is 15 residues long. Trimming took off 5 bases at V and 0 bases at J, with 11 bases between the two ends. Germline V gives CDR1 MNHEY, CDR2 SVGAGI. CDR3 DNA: TGTGCCAGCAGTAAACAGAGTAATAGCAATCAGCCCCAGCATTTT. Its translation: CASSKQSNSNQPQHF.

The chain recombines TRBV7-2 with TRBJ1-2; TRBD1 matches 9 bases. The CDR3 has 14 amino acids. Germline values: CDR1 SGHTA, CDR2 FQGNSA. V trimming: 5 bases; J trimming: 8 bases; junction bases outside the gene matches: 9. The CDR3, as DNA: TGTGCCAGCAGCCCCCGGGACAGGGCTCTCGGCTACACCTTC. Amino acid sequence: CASSPRDRALGYTF.

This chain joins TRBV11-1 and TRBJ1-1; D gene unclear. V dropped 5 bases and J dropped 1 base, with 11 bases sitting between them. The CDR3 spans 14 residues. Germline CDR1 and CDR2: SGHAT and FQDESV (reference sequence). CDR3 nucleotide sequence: TGTGCCAGCAGCGCGTACCGACAGAACACTGAAGCTTTCTTT. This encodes CASSAYRQNTEAFF.

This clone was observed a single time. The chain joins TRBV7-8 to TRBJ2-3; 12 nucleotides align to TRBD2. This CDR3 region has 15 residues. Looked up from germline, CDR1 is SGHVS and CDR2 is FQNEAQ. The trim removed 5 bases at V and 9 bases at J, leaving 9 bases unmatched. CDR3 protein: CASSPTPGLAGTQYF. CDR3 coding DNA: TGTGCCAGCAGCCCTACCCCAGGACTAGCGGGGACGCAGTATTTT.

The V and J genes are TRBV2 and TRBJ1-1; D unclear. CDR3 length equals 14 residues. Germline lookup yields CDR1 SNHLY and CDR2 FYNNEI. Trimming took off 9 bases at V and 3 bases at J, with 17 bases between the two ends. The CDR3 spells CASTQRFEDTEAFF. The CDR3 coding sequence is TGTGCCAGTACACAGCGGTTTGAGGACACTGAAGCTTTCTTT.

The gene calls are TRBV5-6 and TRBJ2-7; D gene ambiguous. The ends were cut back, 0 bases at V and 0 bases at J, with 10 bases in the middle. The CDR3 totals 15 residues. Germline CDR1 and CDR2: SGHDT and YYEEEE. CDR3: CASSLVRRSSYEQYF. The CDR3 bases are TGTGCCAGCAGCTTGGTCAGGCGAAGCTCCTACGAGCAGTACTTC. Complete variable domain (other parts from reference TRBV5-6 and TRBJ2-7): DAGVTQSPTHLIKTRGQQVTLRCSPKSGHDTVSWYQQALGQGPQFIFQYYEEEERQRGNFPDRFSGHQFPNYSSELNVNALLLGDSALYLCASSLVRRSSYEQYFGPGTRLTVT.

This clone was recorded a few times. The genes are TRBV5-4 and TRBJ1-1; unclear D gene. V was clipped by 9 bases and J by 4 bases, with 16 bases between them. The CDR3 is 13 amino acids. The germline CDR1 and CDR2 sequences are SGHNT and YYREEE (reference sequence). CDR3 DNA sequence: TGTGCCACTCGGAATCAGGTAATCACTGAAGCTTTCTTT. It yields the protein CATRNQVITEAFF.

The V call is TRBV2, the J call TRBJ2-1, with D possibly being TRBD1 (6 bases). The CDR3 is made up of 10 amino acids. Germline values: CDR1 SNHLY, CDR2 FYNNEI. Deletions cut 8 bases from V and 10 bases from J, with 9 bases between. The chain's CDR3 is CASGGGEQFF. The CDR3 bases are TGTGCCAGCGGGGGCGGCGAGCAGTTCTTC.

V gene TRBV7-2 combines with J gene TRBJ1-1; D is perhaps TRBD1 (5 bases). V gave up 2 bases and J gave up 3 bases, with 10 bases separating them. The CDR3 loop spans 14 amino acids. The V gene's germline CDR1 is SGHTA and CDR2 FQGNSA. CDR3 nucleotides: TGTGCCAGCAGCTTACGTGCGGGGGACACTGAAGCTTTCTTT. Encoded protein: CASSLRAGDTEAFF.